This TCR beta chain appears in the sequencing data of a study of T cells after yellow fever vaccination. There are a few counts of this clonotype. As yet, its antigen is unknown. Study-level results: The secondary response was weaker but peaked faster, day 5 versus 15. At about 97% for CD4 and approximately 88% for CD8, most primary-vaccination clones showed up again after the booster. Contaminating bulk clonotypes could be abundant in FACS-sorted repertoires.

Making TCR cDNA involved 5'RACE template switching, which added UMIs and a universal primer site. TCRdb processed the 5' RACE reads anew with MiXCR; each CDR3 protein has one entry. There are roughly 340,000 distinct CDR3 sequences in the sample; 8.7% occur only once, and roughly 18% lies in the top ten. This CDR3 is 14 amino acids long. The V gene lost 5 bases and the J gene lost 0 bases, with 8 bases spanning the gap. The chain is built from TRBV12-3 or TRBV12-4 and TRBJ1-5, with D uncertain. The receptor was isolated from a man younger than 35 who received the YFV17D yellow fever vaccine. The sequencing used PBMCs, collected on the day of the first yellow fever vaccination. CDR3 DNA sequence: TGTGCCAGCAGTCGGGTGGCTAGCAATCAGCCCCAGCATTTT. Amino acid sequence: CASSRVASNQPQHF.